This note documents a single T cell receptor (beta chain) sequence. CDR3 length equals 13 residues. V lost 0 bases and J lost 3, with 6 bases in between. The germline CDR1 and CDR2 sequences are MGHRA and YSYEKL. The authors prepared the TCRbeta library with unique molecular identifiers. Each CDR3 protein is one row after TCRdb ran MiXCR on the PCR reads. The repertoire holds 360,000 or so distinct CDR3 sequences, with over 20% as singletons. This sample is part of a study of T-cell reconstitution after alpha-beta-depleted transplantation in children. The starting material was PBMCs from the stem cell graft donor, obtained from the stem cell graft. The genes are TRBV4-1 and TRBJ2-7; D is unresolved. The sequence was collected from a human donor who donated a stem cell graft to a child with acute myeloid leukemia. The CDR3 is CASSQELRYEQYF. Here the CDR3 DNA reads TGCGCCAGCAGCCAAGAACTCCGCTACGAGCAGTACTTC.